The 8 T cell receptor beta chains listed next were all sequenced from one sample in a study of T cell changes during pregnancy in multiple sclerosis. Data came from immunoSEQ multiplex PCR; TCRdb stores just in-frame clones and leaves some out. Of tens of thousands of clones in the sample, over 80% were seen once. Specimen: CD8+ T cells from peripheral blood mononuclear cells, collected before pregnancy. These receptors were taken from a female donor with multiple sclerosis, enrolled in a pregnancy study.

This chain joins TRBV28 and TRBJ2-2, with D perhaps TRBD1 (5 bases). The CDR3 is 15 residues long. V was pared by 4 bases and J by 0 bases, with 9 bases between. In germline, CDR1 is MDHEN, CDR2 SYDVKM. CDR3 region: CASSSKQANTGELFF. In DNA, the CDR3 is TGTGCCAGCAGTTCTAAACAGGCGAACACCGGGGAGCTGTTTTTT.

This clone was found once. The chain employs TRBV11-2 and TRBJ1-6, with a possible D match to TRBD1 (5 bases). This CDR3 is built from 14 residues. CDR1 is SGHAT, CDR2 FQNNGV, per germline. V lost 3 bases and J 11 bases, leaving 14 bases between the germline ends. The CDR3 sequence: CASSFPRAGTPLHF. The CDR3 bases are TGTGCCAGCAGCTTCCCCAGGGCTGGAACACCCCTCCACTTT.

This sequence joins TRBV2 and TRBJ2-5; 9 positions agree with TRBD1. The CDR3 is 15 amino acids. Unmatched junction bases numbered 8, after V lost 7 bases and J lost 2 bases. In germline, CDR1 is SNHLY, CDR2 FYNNEI. CDR3 sequence: CASTATGGGQETQYF. The DNA of the CDR3 is TGTGCCAGCACAGCTACAGGGGGCGGGCAAGAGACCCAGTACTTC. Drawing the rest from reference TRBV2 and TRBJ2-5, the complete variable domain is EPEVTQTPSHQVTQMGQEVILRCVPISNHLYFYWYRQILGQKVEFLVSFYNNEISEKSEIFDDQFSVERPDGSNFTLKIRSTKLEDSAMYFCASTATGGGQETQYFGPGTRLLVL.

V and J are TRBV19 and TRBJ1-1; D is uncertain. Germline V gives CDR1 LNHDA, CDR2 SQIVND (reference sequence). The CDR3 has 13 residues. V shed 9 bases and J shed 7 bases, with 18 bases lying between them. The CDR3 protein is CASTARGEIEAFF. CDR3 in DNA: TGTGCCAGCACCGCTCGCGGGGAGATTGAAGCTTTCTTT.

The chain joins TRBV27 to TRBJ2-7; possible D gene TRBD2, 5 bases. CDR3 length equals 14 residues. The V and J ends lost 2 bases and 2 bases respectively, with 10 bases between them. Germline V gene data show CDR1 as MNHEY and CDR2 as SMNVEV (reference sequence). Written as DNA, the CDR3 is TGTGCCAGCAGTTTAGGAGCGGTAACCTACGAGCAGTACTTC. Amino acid sequence: CASSLGAVTYEQYF.

This sequence joins TRBV7-3 and TRBJ2-5, with TRBD1 matching 7 bases. The CDR3 is 16 residues long. Germline V lookup: CDR1 SGHTA, CDR2 FQGTGA. V shed 3 bases, J shed 5 bases, and the junction held 12 bases outside the gene matches. DNA of the CDR3: TGTGCCAGCAGCTTTAGAGAGAGGGGGCATGCGGAGACCCAGTACTTC. This sequence encodes CASSFRERGHAETQYF.

The chain couples TRBV27 to TRBJ1-1; maybe TRBD1 (6 bases). V was pared by 2 bases and J by 0 bases, with 7 bases between. The CDR3 sequence is 14 residues long. Germline values: CDR1 MNHEY, CDR2 SMNVEV (reference sequence). CDR3 bases: TGTGCCAGCAGTTTACAGGGGATGAACACTGAAGCTTTCTTT. Translating it yields CASSLQGMNTEAFF.

CDR3 nucleotide sequence: TGTGCCAGCAGTGCCCCAGGACAGATTAATTCACCCCTCCACTTT. Translation gives CASSAPGQINSPLHF. The rearrangement joins TRBV25-1 to TRBJ1-6, with D possibly TRBD1 on 6 matching bases. CDR3 length: 15 residues. Germline CDR1 and CDR2: MGHDK and SYGVNS. V was trimmed by 4 bases and J by 6 bases, leaving 13 bases between them.